The TCR beta chain described here comes from a study of blood T cell repertoires in COVID-19. The data were produced by immunoSEQ multiplex PCR, yet TCRdb's version contains in-frame clones alone and is incomplete. The sample has over 120,000 clones; nearly 80% are singletons. Germline CDR1 SGHRS, CDR2 YFSETQ. Trimming removed 2 bases from V and 7 bases from J; junction bases left unmatched: 2. The CDR3 is 14 amino acids. Sequencing was carried out using PBMCs or T cells enriched from blood (not recorded which). The chain couples TRBV5-1 to TRBJ2-1; 11 bases are a match to TRBD2. The source of this sequence is a woman between 45 and 65 years old who had recovered from COVID-19. The chain's CDR3 is CASSFSGGANEQFF. Written as DNA, the CDR3 is TGCGCCAGCAGCTTTAGCGGGGGGGCAAATGAGCAGTTCTTC.